This T cell receptor beta chain stems from a study of cytomegalovirus exposure and HLA in healthy donors. Deletions cut 1 base from V and 2 bases from J, with 20 bases between. This CDR3 region has 19 residues. Germline V lookup: CDR1 MGHRA, CDR2 YSYEKL. Separate from the roughly 670-subject first cohort, the roughly 130-subject validation cohort was the one that the donors belonged to. Generated by immunoSEQ multiplex PCR, the TCRdb table keeps only in-frame clones and is missing some. Found here are 150,000 to 200,000 clones, under 90% of them singletons; the top ten hold around a tenth. This rearrangement joins TRBV4-1 to TRBJ2-2; D possibly corresponds to TRBD1 (6 bases). Sequencing input: PBMCs. The TCR sequence derives from a woman aged 18-29 years in good health and CMV-seropositive. The CDR3: CASSQAQGSFASNTGELFF. The CDR3 nucleotides are TGCGCCAGCAGCCAAGCACAGGGAAGTTTCGCAAGTAACACCGGGGAGCTGTTTTTT.